The rows below give T cell receptor beta chains drawn from one sample of a study of PD-L1 blockade in urothelial cancer. Here immunoSEQ multiplex PCR was the method, and the copy in TCRdb shows in-frame clones only, minus some. The sample records just over 50,000 clones, around 86% being singletons. The input for sequencing was PBMCs, taken around atezolizumab (anti-PD-L1) treatment. These receptors were taken from a man aged 60 to 69 with urothelial cancer. The CDR3 runs from the conserved cysteine through the conserved F or W. A D gene is named only where the DNA matches it firmly. Only part of the rows carry a size: once, few, many, or a class if the clone is expanded.

>.|TRBV7-9|TRBJ1-4|.
CASSLGTDNEKLFF
TGTGCCAGCAGCTTAGGGACAGATAATGAAAAACTGTTTTTT
>.|TRBV7-6|TRBJ1-4|TRBD1
CASSSDRGRGKLFF
TGTGCCAGCAGCTCGGACAGGGGGCGCGGAAAACTGTTTTTT
>.|TRBV28|TRBJ1-1|TRBD1
CASGQGTEAFF
TGTGCCAGCGGACAGGGCACTGAAGCTTTCTTT
>medium-sized|TRBV5-6|TRBJ1-3|.
CASSLGGRPRGSGNTIYF
TGTGCCAGCAGCTTGGGAGGTCGGCCAAGAGGCTCTGGAAACACCATATATTTT
>.|TRBV9|TRBJ2-5|.
CASSPRGVPQETQYF
TGTGCCAGCAGCCCTCGAGGAGTCCCCCAAGAGACCCAGTACTTC
>.|TRBV28|TRBJ2-3|TRBD2
CASSYQLAGGPTDTQYF
TGTGCCAGCAGTTACCAATTAGCGGGAGGGCCGACAGATACGCAGTATTTT
>.|TRBV30|TRBJ1-2|TRBD1
CAWSVQGPYGYTF
TGTGCCTGGAGTGTACAGGGGCCCTATGGCTACACCTTC
>.|TRBV7-2|TRBJ2-7|TRBD1
CASSRTGLTYEQYF
TGTGCCAGCAGCCGGACAGGGCTAACCTACGAGCAGTACTTC
>once|TRBV7-9|TRBJ2-2|.
CASSLARGELFF
TGTGCCAGCAGCTTAGCACGGGGGGAGCTGTTTTTT
>.|TRBV27|TRBJ2-1|TRBD2
CASSATTSVFSYNEQFF
TGTGCCAGCAGTGCGACGACTAGCGTATTCTCCTACAATGAGCAGTTCTTC
>once|TRBV11-3|TRBJ1-1|.
CASSRDTEAFF
TGTGCCAGCAGCCGGGATACTGAAGCTTTCTTT
>once|TRBV11-2|TRBJ2-1|TRBD2
CASSRFSGSSYNEQFF
TGTGCCAGCAGCAGGTTTAGCGGGAGTTCCTACAATGAGCAGTTCTTC
>.|TRBV10-3|TRBJ2-7|TRBD1
CAISDWGTGREQYF
TGTGCCATCAGTGATTGGGGGACAGGGCGAGAGCAGTACTTC
>once|TRBV4-1|TRBJ2-3|TRBD2
CASSQVSGLAYPDTQYF
TGCGCCAGCAGCCAAGTAAGCGGACTAGCGTACCCAGATACGCAGTATTTT
>once|TRBV10-3|TRBJ1-1|.
CAISVRGGTEAFF
TGTGCCATCAGTGTCAGGGGTGGCACTGAAGCTTTCTTT
>.|TRBV5-5|TRBJ2-3|.
CASSSRGPGDTQYF
TGTGCCAGCAGCTCCCGAGGGCCGGGAGATACGCAGTATTTT
>.|TRBV5-1|TRBJ2-7|TRBD1
CASSSWTGGGYEQYF
TGCGCCAGCAGCTCATGGACAGGGGGAGGTTACGAGCAGTACTTC
>few|TRBV12-5|TRBJ2-7|TRBD1
CASGPGQGVYEQYF
TGTGCTAGTGGTCCGGGACAGGGGGTTTACGAGCAGTACTTC
>.|TRBV5-6|TRBJ2-6|TRBD1
CASSFGTGGISGANVLTF
TGTGCCAGCAGCTTCGGGACAGGGGGCATTTCTGGGGCCAACGTCCTGACTTTC
>.|TRBV5-4|TRBJ1-2|.
CASSLDLMGDYGYTF
TGTGCCAGCAGCTTGGATTTGATGGGAGACTATGGCTACACCTTC
>.|TRBV5-1|TRBJ2-1|.
CASSLEGQEYNEQFF
TGCGCCAGCAGCTTGGAGGGGCAGGAGTACAATGAGCAGTTCTTC
>.|TRBV7-2|TRBJ2-7|TRBD1
CASSSKSGTGAAEQYF
TGTGCCAGCAGTTCTAAATCCGGGACAGGGGCCGCCGAGCAGTACTTC
>.|TRBV4-2|TRBJ2-6|.
CASSQARNSGANVLTF
TGTGCCAGCAGCCAAGCCAGGAACTCTGGGGCCAACGTCCTGACTTTC
>.|TRBV7-9|TRBJ1-5|.
CASRDTRSNQPQHF
TGTGCCAGCCGGGACACCCGTAGCAATCAGCCCCAGCATTTT
>.|TRBV11-2|TRBJ1-1|.
CASSSTRGDGGTEAFF
TGTGCCAGCAGCTCGACTAGGGGTGATGGAGGGACTGAAGCTTTCTTT
>.|TRBV2|TRBJ1-2|.
CASNSDYGYTF
TGTGCCAGCAACTCGGACTATGGCTACACCTTC
>.|TRBV7-3|TRBJ2-3|TRBD2
CASSLLLGGLAGSDTQYF
TGTGCCAGCAGCTTATTATTGGGGGGACTAGCGGGAAGTGATACGCAGTATTTT
>.|TRBV27|TRBJ2-7|.
CASSLLRGVTYGQYF
TGTGCCAGCAGTTTATTGCGCGGGGTGACCTACGGGCAGTACTTC
>.|TRBV5-5|TRBJ2-2|.
CASSLRSAGGTGELFF
TGTGCCAGCAGCCTCCGGAGCGCCGGTGGCACCGGGGAGCTGTTTTTT
>.|TRBV5-4|TRBJ2-3|.
CASSGGASGHTQYF
TGTGCCAGCAGCGGGGGGGCTAGCGGTCATACGCAGTATTTT
>.|TRBV5-1|TRBJ1-2|TRBD1
CASSPRQGLDFTF
TGCGCCAGCAGCCCCCGACAGGGACTGGACTTTACCTTC
>.|TRBV5-1|TRBJ1-1|TRBD1
CASSLSPGGYMNTEAFF
TGCGCCAGCAGCTTGTCGCCAGGGGGGTATATGAACACTGAAGCTTTCTTT
>.|TRBV7-2|TRBJ2-7|.
CASSLDPVIYEQYF
TGTGCCAGCAGCCTCGATCCGGTGATCTACGAGCAGTACTTC
>.|TRBV29-1|TRBJ1-2|.
CSVDTGEIYGYTF
TGCAGCGTTGATACGGGGGAGATCTATGGCTACACCTTC